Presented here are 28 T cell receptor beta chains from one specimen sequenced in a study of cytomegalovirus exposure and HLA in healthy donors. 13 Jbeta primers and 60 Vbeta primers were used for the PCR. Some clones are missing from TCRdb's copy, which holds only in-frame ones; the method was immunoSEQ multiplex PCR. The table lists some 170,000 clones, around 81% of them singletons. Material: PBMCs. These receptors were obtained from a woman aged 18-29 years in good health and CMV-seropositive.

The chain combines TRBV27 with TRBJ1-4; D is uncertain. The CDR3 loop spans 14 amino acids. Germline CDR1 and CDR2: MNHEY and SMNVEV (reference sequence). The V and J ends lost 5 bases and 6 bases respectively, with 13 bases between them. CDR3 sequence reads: CASSPYVPDEKLFF. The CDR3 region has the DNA TGTGCCAGCAGTCCGTACGTGCCAGATGAAAAACTGTTTTTT.

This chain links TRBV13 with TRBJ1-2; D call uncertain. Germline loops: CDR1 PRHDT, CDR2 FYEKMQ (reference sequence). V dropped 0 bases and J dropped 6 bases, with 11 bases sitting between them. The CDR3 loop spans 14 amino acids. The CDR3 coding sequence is TGTGCCAGCAGCTTAGGCCGGGATAGCGATGGCTACACCTTC. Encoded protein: CASSLGRDSDGYTF.

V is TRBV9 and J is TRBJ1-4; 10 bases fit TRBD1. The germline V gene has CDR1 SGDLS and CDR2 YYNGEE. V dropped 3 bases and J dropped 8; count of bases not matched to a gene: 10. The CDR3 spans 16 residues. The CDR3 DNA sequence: TGTGCCAGCAGCGGGCAAGGACAGGGGGTAACGGAAAAACTGTTTTTT. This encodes CASSGQGQGVTEKLFF.

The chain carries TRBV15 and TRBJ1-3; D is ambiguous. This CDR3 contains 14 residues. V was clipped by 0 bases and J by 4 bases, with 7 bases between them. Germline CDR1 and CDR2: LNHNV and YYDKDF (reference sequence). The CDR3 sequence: CATSRDQAGNTIYF. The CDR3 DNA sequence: TGTGCCACCAGCAGAGATCAGGCCGGAAACACCATATATTTT.

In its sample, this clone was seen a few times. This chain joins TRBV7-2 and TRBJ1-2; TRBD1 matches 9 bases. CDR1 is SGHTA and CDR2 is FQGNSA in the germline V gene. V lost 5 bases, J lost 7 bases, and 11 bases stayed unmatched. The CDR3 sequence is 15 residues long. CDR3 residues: CASSRKQGAPSGYTF. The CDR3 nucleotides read TGTGCCAGCAGCCGCAAACAGGGGGCGCCGAGTGGCTACACCTTC.

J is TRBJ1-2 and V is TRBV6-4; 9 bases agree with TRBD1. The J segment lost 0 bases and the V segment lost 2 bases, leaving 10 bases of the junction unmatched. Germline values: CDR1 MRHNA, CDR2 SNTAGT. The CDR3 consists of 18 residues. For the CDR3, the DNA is TGTGCCAGCAGTGACGGAAGGACAGGGGCTAAAGCTAACTATGGCTACACCTTC. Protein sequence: CASSDGRTGAKANYGYTF.

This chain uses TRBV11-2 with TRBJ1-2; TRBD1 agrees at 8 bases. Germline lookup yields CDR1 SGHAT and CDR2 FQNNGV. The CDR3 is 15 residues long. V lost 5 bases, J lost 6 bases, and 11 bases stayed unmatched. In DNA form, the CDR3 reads TGTGCCAGCAGCCCGAGACAGGGGACGGGGGATGGCTACACCTTC. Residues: CASSPRQGTGDGYTF.

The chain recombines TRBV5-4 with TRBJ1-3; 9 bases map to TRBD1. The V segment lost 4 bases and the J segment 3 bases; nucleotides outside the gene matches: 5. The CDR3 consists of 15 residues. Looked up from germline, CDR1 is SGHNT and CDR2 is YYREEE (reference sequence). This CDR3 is CASSHDRGGGNTIYF. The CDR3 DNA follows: TGTGCCAGCAGCCACGACAGGGGGGGTGGAAACACCATATATTTT.

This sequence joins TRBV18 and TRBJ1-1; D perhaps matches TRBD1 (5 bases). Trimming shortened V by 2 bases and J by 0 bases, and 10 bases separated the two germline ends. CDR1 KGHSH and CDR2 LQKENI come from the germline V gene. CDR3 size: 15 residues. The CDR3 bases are TGTGCCAGCTCACCAGGTTCGGGGGTGAACACTGAAGCTTTCTTT. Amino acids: CASSPGSGVNTEAFF.

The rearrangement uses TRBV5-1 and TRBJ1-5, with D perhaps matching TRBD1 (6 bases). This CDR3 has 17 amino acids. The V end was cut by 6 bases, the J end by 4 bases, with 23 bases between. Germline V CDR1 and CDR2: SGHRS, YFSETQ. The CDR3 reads CASTHHLTGKENQPQHF. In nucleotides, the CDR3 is TGCGCCAGCACCCATCACTTAACAGGGAAGGAAAATCAGCCCCAGCATTTT.

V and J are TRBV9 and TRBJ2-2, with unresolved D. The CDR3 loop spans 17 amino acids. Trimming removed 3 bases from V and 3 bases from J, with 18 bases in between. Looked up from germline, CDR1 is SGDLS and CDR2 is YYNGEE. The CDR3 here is CASSDTRVGSDTGELFF. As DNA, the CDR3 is TGTGCCAGCAGCGACACTCGGGTTGGATCCGACACCGGGGAGCTGTTTTTT.

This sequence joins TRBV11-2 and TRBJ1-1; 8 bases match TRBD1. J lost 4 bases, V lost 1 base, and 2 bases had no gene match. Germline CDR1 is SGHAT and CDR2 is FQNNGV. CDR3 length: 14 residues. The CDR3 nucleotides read TGTGCCAGCAGCTTAGGGCAGGGGGCCACTGAAGCTTTCTTT. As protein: CASSLGQGATEAFF.

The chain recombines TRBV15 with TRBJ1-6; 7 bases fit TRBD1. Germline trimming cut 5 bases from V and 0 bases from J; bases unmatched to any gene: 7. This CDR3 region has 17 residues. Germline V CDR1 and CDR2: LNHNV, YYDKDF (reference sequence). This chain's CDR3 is CATSRGQLSSYNSPLHF. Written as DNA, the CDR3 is TGTGCCACCAGCCGGGGACAGCTTAGCTCCTATAATTCACCCCTCCACTTT.

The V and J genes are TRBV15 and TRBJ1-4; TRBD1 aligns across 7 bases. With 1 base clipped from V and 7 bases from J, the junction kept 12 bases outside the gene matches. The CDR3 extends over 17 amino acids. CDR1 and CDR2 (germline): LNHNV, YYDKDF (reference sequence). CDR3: CATSRGGRGFRGEKLFF. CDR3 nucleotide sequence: TGTGCCACCAGCAGAGGGGGCAGGGGGTTCCGCGGTGAAAAACTGTTTTTT. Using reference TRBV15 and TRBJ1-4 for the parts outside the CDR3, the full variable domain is DAMVIQNPRYQVTQFGKPVTLSCSQTLNHNVMYWYQQKSSQAPKLLFHYYDKDFNNEADTPDNFQSRRPNTSFCFLDIRSPGLGDTAMYLCATSRGGRGFRGEKLFFGSGTQLSVL.

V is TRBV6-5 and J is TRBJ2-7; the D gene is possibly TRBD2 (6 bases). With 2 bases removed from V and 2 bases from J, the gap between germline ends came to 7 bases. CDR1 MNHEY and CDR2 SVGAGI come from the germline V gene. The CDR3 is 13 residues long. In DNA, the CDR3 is TGTGCCAGCAGTTACGGACTAACCTACGAGCAGTACTTC. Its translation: CASSYGLTYEQYF.

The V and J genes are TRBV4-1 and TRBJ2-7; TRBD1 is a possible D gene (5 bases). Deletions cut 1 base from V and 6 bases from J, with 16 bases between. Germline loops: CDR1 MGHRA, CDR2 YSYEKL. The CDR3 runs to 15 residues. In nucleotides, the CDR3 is TGCGCCAGCAGCCAAGTGGGTCAGGGTCTGTTCGAGCAGTACTTC. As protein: CASSQVGQGLFEQYF.

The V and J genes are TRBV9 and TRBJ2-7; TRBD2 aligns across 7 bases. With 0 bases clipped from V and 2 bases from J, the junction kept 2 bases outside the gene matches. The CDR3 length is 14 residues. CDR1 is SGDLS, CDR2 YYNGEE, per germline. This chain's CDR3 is CASSVASGTYEQYF. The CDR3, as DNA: TGTGCCAGCAGCGTAGCTAGCGGAACCTACGAGCAGTACTTC.

The CDR3 loop is CASSVQGTHNTGELFF. The CDR3 DNA is TGTGCCAGCAGTGTACAGGGTACACATAACACCGGGGAGCTGTTTTTT. This sequence joins TRBV25-1 and TRBJ2-2; D is perhaps TRBD1 (6 bases). Trimming took off 4 bases at V and 2 bases at J, with 14 bases between the two ends. The CDR3 covers 16 residues. Germline values: CDR1 MGHDK, CDR2 SYGVNS.

Here the CDR3 reads CASSQIAGGPSYEQYF. The CDR3 region has the DNA TGTGCCAGCAGTCAGATAGCGGGGGGGCCATCCTACGAGCAGTACTTC. This chain joins TRBV6-6 and TRBJ2-7, with 11 positions matching TRBD2. Germline lookup yields CDR1 MNHNY and CDR2 SVGAGI (reference sequence). This CDR3 has 16 residues. The V gene end was trimmed by 5 bases and the J gene end by 1 base; junction bases not matched to a gene: 7.

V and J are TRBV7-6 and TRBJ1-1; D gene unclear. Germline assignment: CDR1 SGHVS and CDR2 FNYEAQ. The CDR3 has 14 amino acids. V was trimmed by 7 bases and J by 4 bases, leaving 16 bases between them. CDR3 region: CASTPGSLSTEAFF. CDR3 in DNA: TGTGCCAGCACCCCTGGGAGTCTGAGCACTGAAGCTTTCTTT.

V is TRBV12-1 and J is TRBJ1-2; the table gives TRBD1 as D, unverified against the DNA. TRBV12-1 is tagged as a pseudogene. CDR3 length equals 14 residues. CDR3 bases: TGTGCCAGCCCCTCCTGGCAGGCTCACTATGGCTACACCTTC. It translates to CASPSWQAHYGYTF.

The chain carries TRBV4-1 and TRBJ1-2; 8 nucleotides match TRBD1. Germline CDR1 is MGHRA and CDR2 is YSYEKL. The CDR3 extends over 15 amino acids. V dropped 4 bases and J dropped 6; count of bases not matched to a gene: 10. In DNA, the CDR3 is TGCGCCAGCAGCCCAGCAACCTGGACAGGGAATGGCTACACCTTC. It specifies CASSPATWTGNGYTF.

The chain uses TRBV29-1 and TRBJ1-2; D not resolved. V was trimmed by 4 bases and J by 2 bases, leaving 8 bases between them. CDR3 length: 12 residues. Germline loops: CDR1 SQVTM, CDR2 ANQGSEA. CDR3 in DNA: TGCAGCGTTGGGGCCAGGAACTATGGCTACACCTTC. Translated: CSVGARNYGYTF.

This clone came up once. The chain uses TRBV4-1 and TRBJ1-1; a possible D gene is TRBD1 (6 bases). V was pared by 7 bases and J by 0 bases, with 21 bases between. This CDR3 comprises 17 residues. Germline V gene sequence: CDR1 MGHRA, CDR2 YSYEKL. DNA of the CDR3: TGCGCCAGCAAAGATCACATCAAACAGGGCGTGAACACTGAAGCTTTCTTT. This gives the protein CASKDHIKQGVNTEAFF.

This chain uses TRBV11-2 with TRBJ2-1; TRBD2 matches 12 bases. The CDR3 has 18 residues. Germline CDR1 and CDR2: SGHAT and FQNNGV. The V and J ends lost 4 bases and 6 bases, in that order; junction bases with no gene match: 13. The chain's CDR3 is CASSSRRLAGGQINEQFF. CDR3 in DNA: TGTGCCAGCAGCTCTCGGAGGCTAGCGGGGGGGCAGATCAATGAGCAGTTCTTC.

CDR3 sequence reads: CASSRARGGYNEQFF. CDR3 nucleotides: TGTGCCAGTAGTAGGGCCCGGGGGGGATACAATGAGCAGTTCTTC. The V gene is TRBV19, the J gene TRBJ2-1; 8 nucleotides align to TRBD2. This CDR3 is built from 15 residues. Germline loops: CDR1 LNHDA, CDR2 SQIVND (reference sequence). The J segment lost 4 bases and the V segment lost 4 bases, leaving 6 bases of the junction unmatched.

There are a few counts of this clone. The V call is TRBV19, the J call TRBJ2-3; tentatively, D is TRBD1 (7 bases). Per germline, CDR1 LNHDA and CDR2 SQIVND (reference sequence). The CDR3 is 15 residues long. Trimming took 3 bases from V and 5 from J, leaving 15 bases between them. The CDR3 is CASSMSTGRLDTQYF. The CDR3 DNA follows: TGTGCCAGTAGTATGTCGACAGGGAGGCTAGATACGCAGTATTTT. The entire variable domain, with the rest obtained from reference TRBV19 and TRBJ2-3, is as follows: DGGITQSPKYLFRKEGQNVTLSCEQNLNHDAMYWYRQDPGQGLRLIYYSQIVNDFQKGDIAEGYSVSREKKESFPLTVTSAQKNPTAFYLCASSMSTGRLDTQYFGPGTRLTVL.

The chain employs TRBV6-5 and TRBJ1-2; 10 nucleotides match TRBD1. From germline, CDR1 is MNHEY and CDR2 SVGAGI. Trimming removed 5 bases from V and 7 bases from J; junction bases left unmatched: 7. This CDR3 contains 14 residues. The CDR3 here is CASSHPGQGFGYTF. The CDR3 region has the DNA TGTGCCAGCAGTCACCCGGGACAGGGGTTTGGCTACACCTTC.